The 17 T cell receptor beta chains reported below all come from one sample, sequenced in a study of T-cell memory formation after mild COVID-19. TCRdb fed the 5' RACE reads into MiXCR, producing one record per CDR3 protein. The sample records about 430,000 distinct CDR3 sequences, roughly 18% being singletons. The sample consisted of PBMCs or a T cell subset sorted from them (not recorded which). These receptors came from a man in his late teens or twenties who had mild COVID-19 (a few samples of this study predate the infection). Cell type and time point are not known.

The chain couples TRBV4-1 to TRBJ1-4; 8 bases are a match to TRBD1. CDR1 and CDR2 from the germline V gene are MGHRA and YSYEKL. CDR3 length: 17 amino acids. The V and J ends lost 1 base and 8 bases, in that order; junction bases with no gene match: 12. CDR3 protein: CASSQGFSETGDEKLFF. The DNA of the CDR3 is TGCGCCAGCAGCCAAGGGTTCTCCGAGACAGGGGACGAAAAACTGTTTTTT.

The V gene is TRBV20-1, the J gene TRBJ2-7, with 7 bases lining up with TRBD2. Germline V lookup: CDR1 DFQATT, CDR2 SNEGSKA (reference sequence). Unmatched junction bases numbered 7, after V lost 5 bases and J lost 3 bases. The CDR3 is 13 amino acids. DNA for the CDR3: TGCAGTGCTCCTGGCGGGGGATTCTACGAGCAGTACTTC. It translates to CSAPGGGFYEQYF.

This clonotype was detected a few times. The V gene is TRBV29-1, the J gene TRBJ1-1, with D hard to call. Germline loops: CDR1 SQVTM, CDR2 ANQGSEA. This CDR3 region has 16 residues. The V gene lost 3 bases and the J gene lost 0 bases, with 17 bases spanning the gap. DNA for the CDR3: TGCAGCGTTGACGGGGTCGAAGCCCATATGAACACTGAAGCTTTCTTT. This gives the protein CSVDGVEAHMNTEAFF.

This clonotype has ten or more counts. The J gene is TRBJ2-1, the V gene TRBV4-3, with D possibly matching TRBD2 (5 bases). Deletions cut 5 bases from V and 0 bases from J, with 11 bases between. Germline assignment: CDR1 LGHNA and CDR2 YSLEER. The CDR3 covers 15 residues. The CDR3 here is CASSEGTSSYNEQFF. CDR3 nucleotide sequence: TGCGCCAGCAGCGAGGGCACAAGCTCCTACAATGAGCAGTTCTTC.

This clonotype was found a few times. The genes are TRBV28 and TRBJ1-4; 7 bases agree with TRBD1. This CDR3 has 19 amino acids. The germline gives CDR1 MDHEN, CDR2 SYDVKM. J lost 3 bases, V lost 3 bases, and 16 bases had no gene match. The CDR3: CASSFSSTGVMGANEKLFF. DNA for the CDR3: TGTGCCAGCAGTTTTTCCTCAACAGGGGTGATGGGAGCTAATGAAAAACTGTTTTTT.

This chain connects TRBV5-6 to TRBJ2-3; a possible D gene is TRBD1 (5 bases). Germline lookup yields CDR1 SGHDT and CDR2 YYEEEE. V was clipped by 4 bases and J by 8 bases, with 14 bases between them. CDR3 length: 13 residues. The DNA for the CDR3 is TGTGCCAGCAGCAATGGGCGTCAGGGTACGCAGTATTTT. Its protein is CASSNGRQGTQYF. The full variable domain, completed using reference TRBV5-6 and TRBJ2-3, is DAGVTQSPTHLIKTRGQQVTLRCSPKSGHDTVSWYQQALGQGPQFIFQYYEEEERQRGNFPDRFSGHQFPNYSSELNVNALLLGDSALYLCASSNGRQGTQYFGPGTRLTVL.

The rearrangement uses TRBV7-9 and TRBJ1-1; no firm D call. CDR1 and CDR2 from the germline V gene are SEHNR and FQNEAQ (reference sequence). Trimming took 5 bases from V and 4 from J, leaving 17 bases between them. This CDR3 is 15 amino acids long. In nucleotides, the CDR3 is TGTGCCAGCAGCCTCGCTTTGGGAGTTGGCACTGAAGCTTTCTTT. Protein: CASSLALGVGTEAFF.

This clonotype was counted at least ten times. CDR3 bases: TGTGCCAGCAGCTTGGCTCCAGGCAGGGGTGATGAAAAACTGTTTTTT. Translated: CASSLAPGRGDEKLFF. The chain uses TRBV5-5 and TRBJ1-4; tentative D call: TRBD1 (6 bases). V was pared by 0 bases and J by 6 bases, with 15 bases between. CDR3 length equals 16 residues. The germline V gene encodes CDR1 SGHKS and CDR2 YYEKEE (reference sequence).

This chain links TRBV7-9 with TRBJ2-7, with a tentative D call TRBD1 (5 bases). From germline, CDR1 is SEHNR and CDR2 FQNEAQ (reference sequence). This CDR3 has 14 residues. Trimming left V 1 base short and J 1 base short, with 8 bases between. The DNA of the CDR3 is TGTGCCAGCAGCTTAGGGACAAGATCCTACGAGCAGTACTTC. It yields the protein CASSLGTRSYEQYF. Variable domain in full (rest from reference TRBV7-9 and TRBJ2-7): DTGVSQNPRHKITKRGQNVTFRCDPISEHNRLYWYRQTLGQGPEFLTYFQNEAQLEKSRLLSDRFSAERPKGSFSTLEIQRTEQGDSAMYLCASSLGTRSYEQYFGPGTRLTVT.

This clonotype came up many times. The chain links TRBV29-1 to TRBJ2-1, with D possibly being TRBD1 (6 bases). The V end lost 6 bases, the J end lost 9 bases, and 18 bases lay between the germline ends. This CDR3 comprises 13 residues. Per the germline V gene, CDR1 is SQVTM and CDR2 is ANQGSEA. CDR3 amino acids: CSVTGTQRGEQFF. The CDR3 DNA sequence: TGCAGCGTCACCGGGACACAGAGGGGTGAGCAGTTCTTC.

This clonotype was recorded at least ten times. The CDR3, as DNA: TGTGCCAGCAGTTTATTGACCGGCACTGAAGCTTTCTTT. Translation gives CASSLLTGTEAFF. The gene calls are TRBV27 and TRBJ1-1; D gene uncertain. V was trimmed by 1 base and J by 4 bases, leaving 7 bases between them. The length of the CDR3 is 13 residues. In germline, CDR1 is MNHEY, CDR2 SMNVEV (reference sequence).

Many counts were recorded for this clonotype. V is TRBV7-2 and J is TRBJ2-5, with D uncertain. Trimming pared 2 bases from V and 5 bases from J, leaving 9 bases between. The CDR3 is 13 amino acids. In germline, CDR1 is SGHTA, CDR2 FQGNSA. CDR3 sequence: CASSLNLLETQYF. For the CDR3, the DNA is TGTGCCAGCAGCTTAAATCTCCTGGAGACCCAGTACTTC. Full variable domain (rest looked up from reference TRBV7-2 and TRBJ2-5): GAGVSQSPSNKVTEKGKDVELRCDPISGHTALYWYRQSLGQGLEFLIYFQGNSAPDKSGLPSDRFSAERTGGSVSTLTIQRTQQEDSAVYLCASSLNLLETQYFGPGTRLLVL.

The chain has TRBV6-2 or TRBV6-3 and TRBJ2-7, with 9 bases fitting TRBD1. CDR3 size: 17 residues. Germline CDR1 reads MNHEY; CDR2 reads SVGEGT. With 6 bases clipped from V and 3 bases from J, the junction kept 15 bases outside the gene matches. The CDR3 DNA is TGTGCCAGCAGCCCCGGCTTGTCCGGGACAGGGATCTACGAGCAGTACGTC. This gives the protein CASSPGLSGTGIYEQYV.

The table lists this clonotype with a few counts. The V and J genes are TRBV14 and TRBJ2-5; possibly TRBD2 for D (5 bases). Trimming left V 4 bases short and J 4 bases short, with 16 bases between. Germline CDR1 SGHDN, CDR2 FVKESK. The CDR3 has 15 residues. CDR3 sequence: CASSLLGMVVETQYF. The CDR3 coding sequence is TGTGCCAGCAGCCTACTCGGGATGGTAGTAGAGACCCAGTACTTC.

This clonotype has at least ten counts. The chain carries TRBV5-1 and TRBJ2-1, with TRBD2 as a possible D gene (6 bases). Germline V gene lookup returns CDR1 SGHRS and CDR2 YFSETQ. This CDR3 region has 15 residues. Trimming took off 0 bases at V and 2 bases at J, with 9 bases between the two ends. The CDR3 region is CASSLDGGTYNEQFF. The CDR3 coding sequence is TGCGCCAGCAGCTTGGACGGGGGAACCTACAATGAGCAGTTCTTC.

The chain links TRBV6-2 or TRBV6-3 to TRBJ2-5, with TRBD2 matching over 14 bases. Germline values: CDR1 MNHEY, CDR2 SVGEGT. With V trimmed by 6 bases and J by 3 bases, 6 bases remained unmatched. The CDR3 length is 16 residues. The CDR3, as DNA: TGTGCCAGCAGCTACGGACTAGCGGGGGGCGAAGAGACCCAGTACTTC. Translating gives CASSYGLAGGEETQYF.

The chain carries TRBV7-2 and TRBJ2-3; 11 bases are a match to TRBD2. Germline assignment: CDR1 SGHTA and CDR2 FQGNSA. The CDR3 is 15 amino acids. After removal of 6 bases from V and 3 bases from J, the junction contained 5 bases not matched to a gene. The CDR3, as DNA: TGTGCCAGCAGACTCTTAGCGGGGGGGACAGATACGCAGTATTTT. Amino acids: CASRLLAGGTDTQYF.